Shown below are 8 T cell receptor beta chains from a single sample sequenced in a study of cytomegalovirus exposure and HLA in healthy donors. Some clones are missing from TCRdb's copy, which holds only in-frame ones; the method was immunoSEQ multiplex PCR. The table records about 98,000 clones, about 95% of them present only once. The sequencing input was PBMCs. These receptors originate from a woman between 18 and 30 years old in good health and CMV-seronegative.

J is TRBJ2-5 and V is TRBV5-1; 10 nucleotides agree with TRBD2. The V gene's germline CDR1 is SGHRS and CDR2 YFSETQ. The CDR3 runs to 14 residues. V was clipped by 1 base and J by 5 bases; unmatched bases: 2. CDR3 nucleotides: TGCGCCAGCAGCTTGAGTAGCGGGAGGGAGACCCAGTACTTC. As protein: CASSLSSGRETQYF.

The rearrangement links TRBV9 to TRBJ1-2, with D unclear. Germline CDR1 and CDR2: SGDLS and YYNGEE. This CDR3 region has 12 residues. V shed 3 bases and J shed 6 bases, with 9 bases lying between them. The CDR3 DNA sequence: TGTGCCAGCAGCGCCAGTTTGGATGGCTACACCTTC. Amino acid sequence: CASSASLDGYTF.

The chain recombines TRBV7-2 with TRBJ1-1; tentatively, D is TRBD1 (5 bases). Deletions cut 2 bases from V and 8 bases from J, with 12 bases between. Germline V lookup: CDR1 SGHTA, CDR2 FQGNSA. This CDR3 spans 13 amino acids. This CDR3 is CASSLSGEGEAFF. The CDR3, as DNA: TGTGCCAGCAGCTTAAGCGGGGAGGGGGAAGCTTTCTTT.

The chain links TRBV7-2 to TRBJ2-7; 12 positions match TRBD2. The CDR3 sequence is 14 residues long. Germline CDR1 and CDR2: SGHTA and FQGNSA. J gave up 5 bases and V 5 bases, and 4 bases lay outside the gene matches. The CDR3 here is CASSSGLAGNEQYF. The CDR3 bases are TGTGCCAGCAGCAGTGGACTAGCGGGAAACGAGCAGTACTTC.

This rearrangement joins TRBV5-4 to TRBJ2-1; 8 bases agree with TRBD1. Germline V CDR1 and CDR2: SGHNT, YYREEE (reference sequence). The CDR3 contains 16 residues. With V trimmed by 2 bases and J by 6 bases, 10 bases remained unmatched. CDR3 nucleotides: TGTGCCAGCAGCTTACCAGCAGGGGGCGCAGGCAATGAGCAGTTCTTC. This codes for CASSLPAGGAGNEQFF.

This clone appeared a single time. A junction boundary mismatches the germline segment, possibly from a read error. The rearrangement joins TRBV7-9 to TRBJ2-7; 9 bases fit TRBD1. Germline CDR1 SEHNR, CDR2 FQNEAQ (reference sequence). The CDR3 covers 13 residues. The DNA for the CDR3 is TGTGCCAGCAGCTTAAGCGGGACAGGGCAAGAGTTTTTC. Translated, it gives CASSLSGTGQEFF.

The rearrangement joins TRBV6-5 to TRBJ1-1; 10 bases map to TRBD1. The V gene end was trimmed by 6 bases and the J gene end by 1 base; junction bases not matched to a gene: 5. This CDR3 region has 15 residues. In germline, CDR1 is MNHEY, CDR2 SVGAGI. The CDR3 is CASSGQGDQNTEAFF. CDR3 in DNA: TGTGCCAGCAGCGGACAGGGGGATCAGAACACTGAAGCTTTCTTT.

V gene TRBV14 combines with J gene TRBJ2-5, with a tentative D call TRBD2 (6 bases). Germline V gene sequence: CDR1 SGHDN, CDR2 FVKESK. The CDR3 totals 14 residues. The V end lost 4 bases, the J end lost 6 bases, and 15 bases lay between the germline ends. The CDR3 region is CASSPFGEEQTQYF. In nucleotides, the CDR3 is TGTGCCAGCAGCCCCTTTGGGGAGGAGCAGACCCAGTACTTC. Variable domain in full (rest from reference TRBV14 and TRBJ2-5): EAGVTQFPSHSVIEKGQTVTLRCDPISGHDNLYWYRRVMGKEIKFLLHFVKESKQDESGMPNNRFLAERTGGTYSTLKVQPAELEDSGVYFCASSPFGEEQTQYFGPGTRLLVL.